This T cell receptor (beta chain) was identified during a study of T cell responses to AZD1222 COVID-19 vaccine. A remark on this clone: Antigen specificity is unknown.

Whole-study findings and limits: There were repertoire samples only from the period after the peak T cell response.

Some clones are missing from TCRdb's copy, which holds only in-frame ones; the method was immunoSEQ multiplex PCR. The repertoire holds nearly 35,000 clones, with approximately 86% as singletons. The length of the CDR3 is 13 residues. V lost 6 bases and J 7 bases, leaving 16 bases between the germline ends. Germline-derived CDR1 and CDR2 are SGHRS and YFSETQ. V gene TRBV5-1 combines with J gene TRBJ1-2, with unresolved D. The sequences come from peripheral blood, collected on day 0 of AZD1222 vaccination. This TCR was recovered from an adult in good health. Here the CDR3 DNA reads TGCGCCAGCATGGGGAGGTCGGGAGGTGGCTACACCTTC. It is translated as CASMGRSGGGYTF.